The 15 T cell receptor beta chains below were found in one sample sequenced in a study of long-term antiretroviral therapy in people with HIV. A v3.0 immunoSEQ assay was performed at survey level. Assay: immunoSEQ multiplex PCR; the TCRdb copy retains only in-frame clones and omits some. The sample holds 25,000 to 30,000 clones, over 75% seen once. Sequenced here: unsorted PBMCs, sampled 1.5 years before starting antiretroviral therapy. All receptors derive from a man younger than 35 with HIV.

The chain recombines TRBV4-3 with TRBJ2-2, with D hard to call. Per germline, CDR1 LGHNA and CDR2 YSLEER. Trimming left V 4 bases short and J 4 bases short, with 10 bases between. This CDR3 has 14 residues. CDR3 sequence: CASSPSYGTGELFF. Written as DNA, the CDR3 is TGCGCCAGCAGCCCAAGCTACGGCACCGGGGAGCTGTTTTTT.

The CDR3 loop reads CASSYAEDREQPQHF. The CDR3 region has the DNA TGTGCCAGTAGCTACGCGGAGGACCGGGAGCAGCCCCAGCATTTT. The J gene is TRBJ1-5, the V gene TRBV19; D gene uncertain. The CDR3 totals 15 residues. Germline V gives CDR1 LNHDA, CDR2 SQIVND (reference sequence). The V gene lost 6 bases and the J gene lost 7 bases, with 19 bases spanning the gap.

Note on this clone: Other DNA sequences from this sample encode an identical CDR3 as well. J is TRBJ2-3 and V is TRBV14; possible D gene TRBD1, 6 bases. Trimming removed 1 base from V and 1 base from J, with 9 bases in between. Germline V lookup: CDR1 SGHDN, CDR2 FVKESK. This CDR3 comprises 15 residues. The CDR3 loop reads CASSQVGGGTDTQYF. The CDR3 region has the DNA TGTGCCAGCAGCCAAGTAGGGGGAGGCACAGATACGCAGTATTTT. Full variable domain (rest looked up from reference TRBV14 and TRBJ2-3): EAGVTQFPSHSVIEKGQTVTLRCDPISGHDNLYWYRRVMGKEIKFLLHFVKESKQDESGMPNNRFLAERTGGTYSTLKVQPAELEDSGVYFCASSQVGGGTDTQYFGPGTRLTVL.

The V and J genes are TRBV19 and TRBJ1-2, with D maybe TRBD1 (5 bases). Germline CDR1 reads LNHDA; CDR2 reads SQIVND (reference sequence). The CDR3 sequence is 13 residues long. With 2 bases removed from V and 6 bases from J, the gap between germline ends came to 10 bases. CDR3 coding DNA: TGTGCCAGTAGTATACAGGGAACGCATGGCTACACCTTC. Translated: CASSIQGTHGYTF.

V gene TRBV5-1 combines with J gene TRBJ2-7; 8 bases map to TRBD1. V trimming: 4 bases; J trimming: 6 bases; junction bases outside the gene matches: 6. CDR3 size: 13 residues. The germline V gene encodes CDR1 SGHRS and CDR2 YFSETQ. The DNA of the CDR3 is TGCGCCAGCAGCGGCGGAGACAGGGGCGAGCAGTACTTC. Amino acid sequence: CASSGGDRGEQYF.

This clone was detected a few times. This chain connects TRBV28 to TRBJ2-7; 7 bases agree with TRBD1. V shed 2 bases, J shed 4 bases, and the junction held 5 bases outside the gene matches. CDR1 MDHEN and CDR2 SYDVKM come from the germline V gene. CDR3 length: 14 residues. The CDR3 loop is CASSLGRQGYEQYF. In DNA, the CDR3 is TGTGCCAGCAGTTTAGGGAGACAGGGTTACGAGCAGTACTTC. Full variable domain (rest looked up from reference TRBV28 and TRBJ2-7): DVKVTQSSRYLVKRTGEKVFLECVQDMDHENMFWYRQDPGLGLRLIYFSYDVKMKEKGDIPEGYSVSREKKERFSLILESASTNQTSMYLCASSLGRQGYEQYFGPGTRLTVT.

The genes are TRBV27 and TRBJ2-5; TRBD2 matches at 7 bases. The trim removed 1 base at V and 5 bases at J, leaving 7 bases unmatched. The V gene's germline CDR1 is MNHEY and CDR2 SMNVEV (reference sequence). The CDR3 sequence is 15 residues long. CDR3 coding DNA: TGTGCCAGCAGTTTATTGGGCGGGAGATTGGAGACCCAGTACTTC. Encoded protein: CASSLLGGRLETQYF.

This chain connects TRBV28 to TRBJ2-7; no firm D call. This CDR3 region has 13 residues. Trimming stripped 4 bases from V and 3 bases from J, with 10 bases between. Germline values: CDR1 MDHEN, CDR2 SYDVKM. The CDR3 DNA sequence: TGTGCCAGCAGTTCCAAAATGCGCTACGAGCAGTACTTC. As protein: CASSSKMRYEQYF.

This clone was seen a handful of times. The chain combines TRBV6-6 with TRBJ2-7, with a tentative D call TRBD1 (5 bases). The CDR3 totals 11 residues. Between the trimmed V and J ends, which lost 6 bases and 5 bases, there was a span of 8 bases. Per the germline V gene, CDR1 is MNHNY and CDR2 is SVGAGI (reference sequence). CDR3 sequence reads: CASSQGNEQYF. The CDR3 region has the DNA TGTGCCAGCAGCCAGGGCAACGAGCAGTACTTC.

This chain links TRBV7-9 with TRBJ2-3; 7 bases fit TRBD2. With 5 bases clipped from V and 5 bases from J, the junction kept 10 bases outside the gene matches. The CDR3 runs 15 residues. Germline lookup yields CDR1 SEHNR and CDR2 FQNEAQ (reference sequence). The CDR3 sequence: CASSQRGVGGDTQYF. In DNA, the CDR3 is TGTGCCAGCAGCCAACGGGGGGTCGGTGGAGATACGCAGTATTTT.

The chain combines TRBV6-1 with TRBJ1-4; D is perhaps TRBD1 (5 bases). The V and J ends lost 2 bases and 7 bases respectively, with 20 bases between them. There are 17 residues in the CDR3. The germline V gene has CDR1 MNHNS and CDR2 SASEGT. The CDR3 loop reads CASSERGVGVSPEKLFF. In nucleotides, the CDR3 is TGTGCCAGCAGTGAAAGAGGGGTAGGAGTCAGTCCTGAAAAACTGTTTTTT.

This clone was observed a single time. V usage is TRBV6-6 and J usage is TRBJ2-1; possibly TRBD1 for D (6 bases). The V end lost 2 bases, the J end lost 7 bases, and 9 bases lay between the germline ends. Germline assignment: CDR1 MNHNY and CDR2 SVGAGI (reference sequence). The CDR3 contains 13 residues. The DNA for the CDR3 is TGTGCCAGCAGTTACGGGGGCGATAATGAGCAGTTCTTC. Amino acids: CASSYGGDNEQFF.

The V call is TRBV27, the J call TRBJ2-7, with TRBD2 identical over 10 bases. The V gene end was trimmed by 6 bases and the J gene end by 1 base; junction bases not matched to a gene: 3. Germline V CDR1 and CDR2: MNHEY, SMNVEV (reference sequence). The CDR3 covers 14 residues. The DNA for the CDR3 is TGTGCCAGCAGCCGTAGCGGGGGGTCCTACGAGCAGTACTTC. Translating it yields CASSRSGGSYEQYF.

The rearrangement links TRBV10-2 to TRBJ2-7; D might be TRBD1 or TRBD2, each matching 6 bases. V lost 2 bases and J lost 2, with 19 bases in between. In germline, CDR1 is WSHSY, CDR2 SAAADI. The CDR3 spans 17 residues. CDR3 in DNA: TGCGCCAGCAGTGAGCTCCCTACTAGCAGGGGCACCTACGAGCAGTACTTC. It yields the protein CASSELPTSRGTYEQYF.

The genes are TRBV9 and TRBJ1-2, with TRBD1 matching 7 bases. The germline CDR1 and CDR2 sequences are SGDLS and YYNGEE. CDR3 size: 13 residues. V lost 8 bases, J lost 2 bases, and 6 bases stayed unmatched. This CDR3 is CASSRDSNYGYTF. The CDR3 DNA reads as TGTGCCAGTTCCCGGGACAGCAACTATGGCTACACCTTC.